This T cell receptor beta chain was found in a study of identical twins. Study results and limitations: Fewer insertions characterized abundant cord blood beta clonotypes, whereas memory repertoires showed none.

This clonotype showed up many times. The target antigen is unknown. Each CDR3 protein is one row after TCRdb ran MiXCR on the 5' RACE reads. The profile shows over 550,000 distinct CDR3 sequences, about 7% of them singletons. The germline V gene has CDR1 SQVTM and CDR2 ANQGSEA. This CDR3 spans 15 amino acids. V lost 6 bases to trimming and J lost 7 bases, with 22 bases between them. In addition, the sample was reused for a study of yellow fever vaccine responses in identical twins.

The chain is built from TRBV29-1 and TRBJ2-1; possible D gene TRBD2, 8 bases. The sequencing input was PBMCs. The TCR sequence derives from a young woman in good health. The CDR3 bases are TGCAGCGTCGAGACAGGGATCAGCGGGAGTAATGAGCAGTTCTTC. It encodes CSVETGISGSNEQFF.